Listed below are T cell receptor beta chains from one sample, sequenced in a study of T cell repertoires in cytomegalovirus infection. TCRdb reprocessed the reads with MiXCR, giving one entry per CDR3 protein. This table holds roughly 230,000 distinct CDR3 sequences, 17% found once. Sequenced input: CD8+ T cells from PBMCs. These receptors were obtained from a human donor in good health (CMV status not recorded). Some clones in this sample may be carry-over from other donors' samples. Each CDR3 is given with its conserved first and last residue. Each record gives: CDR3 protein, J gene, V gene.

CASSHQPSGGYLTDTQYF	TRBJ2-3	TRBV28
CASSNLPQRGLYEQYF	TRBJ2-7	TRBV6-5
CASRFETGQETQYF	TRBJ2-5	TRBV7-8
CASTFSGDLYNEQFF	TRBJ2-1	TRBV19
CASNQQYNSALGDEQFF	TRBJ2-1	TRBV2
CASSYPVGQFQETQYF	TRBJ2-5	TRBV6-2/TRBV6-3
CASSLNGGYEQYF	TRBJ2-7	TRBV7-2
CSAHPGSEPYEQYF	TRBJ2-7	TRBV20-1
CSASVVGEYEQYF	TRBJ2-7	TRBV20-1
CSVEDQGDPNYGYTF	TRBJ1-2	TRBV29-1
CSVKDSYNEQFF	TRBJ2-1	TRBV29-1
CASSLRVTTRGNTIYF	TRBJ1-3	TRBV28
CASSLIGRNYGYTF	TRBJ1-2	TRBV7-9
CASSAGTERYNEQFF	TRBJ2-1	TRBV6-2/TRBV6-3
CASSLATVGQPQHF	TRBJ1-5	TRBV7-9
CASSETPQGNTIYF	TRBJ1-3	TRBV7-2
CASSQGRTLDEQFF	TRBJ2-1	TRBV4-1
CATSGIADTQYF	TRBJ2-3	TRBV15
CASSSRRAEGIYEQYF	TRBJ2-7	TRBV28
CSADPRDRNGYTF	TRBJ1-2	TRBV29-1
CASGDLGNSLYTEAFF	TRBJ1-1	TRBV5-6
CASSLSLSSYGYTF	TRBJ1-2	TRBV12-3/TRBV12-4
CASSSSLAGVSYEQYF	TRBJ2-7	TRBV11-2
CANSLTGGDIYSPLHF	TRBJ1-6	TRBV7-6
CASSQAHQTGTYGYTF	TRBJ1-2	TRBV4-1
CASSLGSTGELFF	TRBJ2-2	TRBV5-6
CASSYAGPPNQPQHF	TRBJ1-5	TRBV6-6
CASSLFGQGTYSNQPQHF	TRBJ1-5	TRBV28
CASSPRLSGVRSDTQYF	TRBJ2-3	TRBV7-9
CASSGPVLGGGYNEQFF	TRBJ2-1	TRBV7-9
CASTRGDTAYEQYF	TRBJ2-7	TRBV28
CASRDRALANTGELFF	TRBJ2-2	TRBV11-2
CASSYSVQGALHEQYF	TRBJ2-7	TRBV6-2/TRBV6-3
CASSPSMGLANYGYTF	TRBJ1-2	TRBV4-3
CASSLVRINYGNQPQHF	TRBJ1-5	TRBV12-3/TRBV12-4
CASSYGRLSSYEQYF	TRBJ2-7	TRBV28
CASSGSRDNLYGYTF	TRBJ1-2	TRBV7-8